The sequence of this T cell receptor beta chain was determined in a study of cytomegalovirus exposure and HLA in healthy donors. The study's findings and limits: Later genetic work tied a missense DCLRE1C variant to beta-chain V and J trimming. As confirmed in vitro, three CMV-associated chains were specific for CMV antigens.

Turning to this clone: The antigen remains undetermined.

Each of the donors was a healthy bone marrow donor. PCR used 60 Vbeta primers and 13 Jbeta primers. Method: immunoSEQ multiplex PCR; TCRdb's copy keeps in-frame clones and lacks some. Of approximately 150,000 clones listed, about 80% were seen once; the top ten hold roughly 5.2%. This receptor was obtained from a man between 18 and 29 years old in good health and CMV-seronegative. Input material: PBMCs.

CDR3 region: CASSGVASGDNEQFF. The CDR3 coding sequence is TGTGCCAGCAGCGGGGTGGCTAGCGGGGATAATGAGCAGTTCTTC. This sequence joins TRBV27 and TRBJ2-1, with 9 bases fitting TRBD2. The germline V gene has CDR1 MNHEY and CDR2 SMNVEV (reference sequence). CDR3 length equals 15 residues. Trimming at V came to 6 bases and at J to 7 bases, leaving 10 bases not matched to a gene.